These 18 T cell receptor beta chains originate from one sample sequenced in a study of cytomegalovirus exposure and HLA in healthy donors. Primers: 60 Vbeta forward and 13 Jbeta reverse. TCRdb's copy holds only in-frame clones and misses some; the assay was immunoSEQ multiplex PCR. The sample lists about 120,000 clones; 75% to 80% were seen once. The sample consisted of PBMCs. These receptors were obtained from a woman in her 40s in good health and CMV-seropositive.

The rearrangement joins TRBV29-1 to TRBJ2-5; 13 bases are shared with TRBD2. This CDR3 has 15 residues. Per germline, CDR1 SQVTM and CDR2 ANQGSEA. V was clipped by 7 bases and J by 3 bases; unmatched bases: 8. The CDR3 coding sequence is TGCAGCGCTCATACTAGCGGGGGGGCCGAAGAGACCCAGTACTTC. It is translated as CSAHTSGGAEETQYF.

The table lists this clone with a few counts. The chain carries TRBV30 and TRBJ2-7; the match to TRBD2 covers 9 bases. The CDR3 length is 14 residues. V dropped 4 bases and J dropped 6; count of bases not matched to a gene: 10. Per germline, CDR1 GTSNPN and CDR2 SVGIG (reference sequence). CDR3 amino acids: CAWTRGGGAAEQYF. CDR3 sequence (DNA): TGTGCCTGGACCCGTGGCGGGGGGGCTGCCGAGCAGTACTTC.

V usage is TRBV6-5 and J usage is TRBJ1-4; the match to TRBD1 covers 9 bases. Germline loops: CDR1 MNHEY, CDR2 SVGAGI. This CDR3 region has 15 residues. Trimming removed 6 bases from V and 0 bases from J; junction bases left unmatched: 2. CDR3 nucleotides: TGTGCCAGCAGGGACAGGGGAACAACTAATGAAAAACTGTTTTTT. Amino acids: CASRDRGTTNEKLFF.

The chain is built from TRBV5-1 and TRBJ2-1, with a tentative D call TRBD2 (6 bases). CDR3 length: 13 amino acids. V was cut by 2 bases and J by 9 bases, with 12 bases left in between. Germline CDR1 SGHRS, CDR2 YFSETQ. DNA for the CDR3: TGCGCCAGCAGCTTCCGGACTACTGGTGAGCAGTTCTTC. Protein: CASSFRTTGEQFF.

CDR3 DNA sequence: TGCGCCAGCCGCGGGACAGGGAGCTCCTACGAGCAGTACTTC. Translated, it gives CASRGTGSSYEQYF. The V and J genes are TRBV5-1 and TRBJ2-7, with 9 nucleotides matching TRBD1. The CDR3 is 14 amino acids. Germline V lookup: CDR1 SGHRS, CDR2 YFSETQ. The junction had 5 bases not matched to a gene; V was cut back by 7 bases and J by 0 bases.

J is TRBJ1-1 and V is TRBV5-6, with no clear D. CDR1 is SGHDT and CDR2 is YYEEEE in the germline V gene. This CDR3 spans 13 amino acids. With 2 bases removed from V and 3 bases from J, the gap between germline ends came to 8 bases. As DNA, the CDR3 is TGTGCCAGCAGCTTACAACGTTACACTGAAGCTTTCTTT. Translating gives CASSLQRYTEAFF.

The genes are TRBV15 and TRBJ2-7; no firm D call. Looked up from germline, CDR1 is LNHNV and CDR2 is YYDKDF (reference sequence). The CDR3 is 14 amino acids. V was cut by 1 base and J by 0 bases, with 7 bases left in between. CDR3 coding DNA: TGTGCCACCAGCAGAGTCCCGAGCTCCTACGAGCAGTACTTC. Its protein product is CATSRVPSSYEQYF.

The chain carries TRBV5-6 and TRBJ2-7; 9 bases fit TRBD1. Per germline, CDR1 SGHDT and CDR2 YYEEEE. The ends lost 3 bases at V and 3 bases at J; junction bases unmatched: 7. The CDR3 runs to 15 residues. The CDR3 reads CASSSGAGQGYEQYF. DNA of the CDR3: TGTGCCAGCAGCTCGGGGGCGGGACAGGGCTACGAGCAGTACTTC.

This clone was counted only a few times. The gene calls are TRBV6-5 and TRBJ2-1; TRBD2 aligns across 8 bases. This CDR3 contains 16 residues. The germline CDR1 and CDR2 sequences are MNHEY and SVGAGI. V was pared by 2 bases and J by 4 bases, with 7 bases of the junction left unmatched. Here the CDR3 DNA reads TGTGCCAGCAGTTACCCCACGGCGGGGGGTTACAATGAGCAGTTCTTC. It translates to CASSYPTAGGYNEQFF.

The chain recombines TRBV30 with TRBJ2-7, with D possibly TRBD2 on 6 matching bases. The CDR3 length is 13 residues. Trimming shortened V by 7 bases and J by 0 bases, and 13 bases separated the two germline ends. Germline CDR1 GTSNPN, CDR2 SVGIG (reference sequence). DNA of the CDR3: TGTGCCTTCATTCAGCGGGTCTCCTACGAGCAGTACTTC. Its protein is CAFIQRVSYEQYF.

The chain joins TRBV6-6 to TRBJ1-2, with 12 positions matching TRBD1. Germline lookup yields CDR1 MNHNY and CDR2 SVGAGI (reference sequence). This CDR3 is built from 16 residues. Trimming removed 3 bases from V and 4 bases from J; junction bases left unmatched: 6. CDR3 loop: CASSYRDRGQSYGYTF. The CDR3, as DNA: TGTGCCAGCAGTTATCGGGACAGGGGGCAGAGCTATGGCTACACCTTC.

The V and J genes are TRBV25-1 and TRBJ2-5, with TRBD1 identical over 8 bases. J gave up 4 bases and V 4 bases, and 8 bases lay outside the gene matches. Germline CDR1 MGHDK, CDR2 SYGVNS. The CDR3 contains 15 residues. In nucleotides, the CDR3 is TGTGCCAGCAGTGGGTACAGGGGGTTACGAGAGACCCAGTACTTC. Amino acids: CASSGYRGLRETQYF.

A few counts support this clone. V is TRBV9 and J is TRBJ1-2; D is uncertain. V lost 4 bases and J lost 5, with 9 bases in between. Germline V gene data show CDR1 as SGDLS and CDR2 as YYNGEE. The CDR3 runs 12 residues. In nucleotides, the CDR3 is TGTGCCAGCAGCCCCCCAGGATATGGCTACACCTTC. Protein: CASSPPGYGYTF.

This clone occurred a few times. CDR3 DNA sequence: TGTGCCAGCTTTGTCCAGTGGAACACTGAAGCTTTCTTT. Its protein is CASFVQWNTEAFF. The chain recombines TRBV6-4 with TRBJ1-1; D not resolved. CDR1 is MRHNA, CDR2 SNTAGT, per germline. The CDR3 loop spans 13 amino acids. V was shortened by 8 bases and J by 1 base, with 11 bases between the two germline ends.

The rearrangement uses TRBV2 and TRBJ2-7, with D possibly being TRBD1 (6 bases). This CDR3 contains 13 residues. Germline values: CDR1 SNHLY, CDR2 FYNNEI. Trimming shortened V by 6 bases and J by 2 bases, and 11 bases separated the two germline ends. CDR3 nucleotide sequence: TGTGCCAGCAGCAACAGGGAAACCTACGAGCAGTACTTC. Amino acids: CASSNRETYEQYF.

The chain recombines TRBV2 with TRBJ1-1; D is unresolved. V lost 6 bases and J 3 bases, leaving 14 bases between the germline ends. Germline CDR1 is SNHLY and CDR2 is FYNNEI. This CDR3 comprises 14 residues. As DNA, the CDR3 is TGTGCCAGCAGCAACACGAACGGGTACACTGAAGCTTTCTTT. It is translated as CASSNTNGYTEAFF. Complete variable domain (other parts from reference TRBV2 and TRBJ1-1): EPEVTQTPSHQVTQMGQEVILRCVPISNHLYFYWYRQILGQKVEFLVSFYNNEISEKSEIFDDQFSVERPDGSNFTLKIRSTKLEDSAMYFCASSNTNGYTEAFFGQGTRLTVV.

This chain joins TRBV9 and TRBJ1-1; TRBD1 might be the D (5 bases). The germline V and J ends were trimmed by 5 bases and 4 bases, with 18 bases remaining between them. CDR1 and CDR2 from the germline V gene are SGDLS and YYNGEE. The CDR3 extends over 15 amino acids. The CDR3 coding sequence is TGTGCCAGCAGGGCACCCGGGACTATGGGCACTGAAGCTTTCTTT. It translates to CASRAPGTMGTEAFF.

The chain combines TRBV7-2 with TRBJ2-7; TRBD2 might be the D (6 bases). The V gene's germline CDR1 is SGHTA and CDR2 FQGNSA. This CDR3 has 15 residues. Trimming stripped 3 bases from V and 0 bases from J, with 12 bases between. The CDR3 protein is CASSLGGTSSYEQYF. The CDR3, as DNA: TGTGCCAGCAGCTTGGGGGGAACCAGCTCCTACGAGCAGTACTTC.